The clone carrying this TCR beta chain has a handful of counts. Its specificity is unknown. This record comes from a study of beta chain features in type 1 diabetes. The isolated RNA, all of it, was reverse transcribed, so expressed TCRB transcripts were what got sequenced. Some clones are missing from TCRdb's copy, which holds only in-frame ones; the method was immunoSEQ multiplex PCR. The data hold hundreds of thousands of clones, with 13% observed a single time. Study results and limitations: In all four CD4+ subsets, TCRB CDR3 length was significantly, moderately reduced in type 1 diabetes.

The source material was naive CD4+ T cells from blood. The sequence came from a man aged 18 to 35 with type 1 diabetes.

Here the CDR3 reads CASSPLGSGGHNEQFF. For the CDR3, the DNA is TGTGCCAGCAGCCCCCTGGGTAGCGGGGGTCACAATGAGCAGTTCTTC. V is TRBV7-6 and J is TRBJ2-1; 9 positions agree with TRBD2. Germline trimming cut 5 bases from V and 5 bases from J; bases unmatched to any gene: 10. Germline V gives CDR1 SGHVS, CDR2 FNYEAQ. The CDR3 contains 16 residues.